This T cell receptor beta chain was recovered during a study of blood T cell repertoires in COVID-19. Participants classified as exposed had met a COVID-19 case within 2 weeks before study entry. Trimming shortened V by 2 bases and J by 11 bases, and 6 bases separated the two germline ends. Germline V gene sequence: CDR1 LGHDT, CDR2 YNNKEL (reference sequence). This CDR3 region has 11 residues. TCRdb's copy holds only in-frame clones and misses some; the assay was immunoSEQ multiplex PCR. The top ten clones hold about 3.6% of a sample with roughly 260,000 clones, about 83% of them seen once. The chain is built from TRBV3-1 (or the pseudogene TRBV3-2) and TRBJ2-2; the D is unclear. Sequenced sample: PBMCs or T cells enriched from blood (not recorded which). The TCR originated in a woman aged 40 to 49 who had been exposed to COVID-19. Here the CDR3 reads CASSQLSELFF. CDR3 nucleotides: TGTGCCAGCAGCCAACTTTCCGAGCTGTTTTTT.